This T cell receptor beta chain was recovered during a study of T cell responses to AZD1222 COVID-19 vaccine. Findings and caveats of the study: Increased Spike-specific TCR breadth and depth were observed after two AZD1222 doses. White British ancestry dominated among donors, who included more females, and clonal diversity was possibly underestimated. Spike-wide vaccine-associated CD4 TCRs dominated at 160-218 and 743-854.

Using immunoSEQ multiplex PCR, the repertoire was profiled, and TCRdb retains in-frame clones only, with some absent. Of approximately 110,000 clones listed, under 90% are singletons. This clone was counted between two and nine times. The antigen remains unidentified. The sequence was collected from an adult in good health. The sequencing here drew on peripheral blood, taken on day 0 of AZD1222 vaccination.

Written as DNA, the CDR3 is TGCGCCAGCACCCTTGGGGCCCATAATGGCAATCAGCCCCAGCATTTT. Its protein is CASTLGAHNGNQPQHF. The chain employs TRBV5-1 and TRBJ1-5; D perhaps matches TRBD1 (5 bases). The CDR3 is 16 amino acids. Germline V gene lookup returns CDR1 SGHRS and CDR2 YFSETQ. The V and J ends lost 6 bases and 2 bases respectively, with 18 bases between them.